This TCR beta chain was retrieved from a study of prognosis after radiotherapy for stage I lung cancer. This clonotype was detected a few times. CDR3 length: 13 residues. From germline, CDR1 is SEHNR and CDR2 FQNEAQ (reference sequence). The ends were cut back, 6 bases at V and 8 bases at J, with 16 bases in the middle. Multiplex PCR in two rounds served to amplify TCR beta CDR3 from genomic DNA. Amplification during the initial PCR round employed primers specific to each TRBV and TRBJ gene. MiXCR, run by TCRdb on the multiplex PCR reads, gives a single entry per CDR3 protein. The repertoire has about 25,000 distinct CDR3 sequences, roughly two fifths of them found once; the top ten carry 20% to 25%.

This TCR derives from a donor aged 50 or older with non-small cell lung cancer. Sequences were derived from PBMCs, sampled before or after stereotactic body radiation therapy (not recorded which). The gene calls are TRBV7-9 and TRBJ1-1; D is unresolved. Written as DNA, the CDR3 is TGTGCCAGCAGACACCCCTCGGAGAGGGAAGCTTTCTTT. Its protein product is CASRHPSEREAFF.